This T cell receptor beta chain was sequenced for a study of beta chain features in type 1 diabetes. A remark on this clone: No antigen is known for it. Distinct nucleotide sequences in the sample also encode this CDR3.

The V gene lost 0 bases and the J gene lost 1 base, with 7 bases spanning the gap. This CDR3 spans 14 amino acids. Germline CDR1 is SGHRS and CDR2 is YFSETQ. TCRB transcripts that were expressed got sequenced, as all of the isolated RNA had been reverse transcribed. Using immunoSEQ multiplex PCR, the repertoire was profiled, and TCRdb retains in-frame clones only, with some absent. The profile shows 200,000 to 300,000 clones, about 26% of them singletons. General study results and limits: Compared to healthy donors, patients appeared to have naive, central memory and Treg TCRB repertoires that were more alike.

This TCR was recovered from a man aged 25 to 40 in good health. The chain uses TRBV5-1 and TRBJ2-5; the D gene is possibly TRBD1 (5 bases). Material: central memory CD4+ T cells from blood. The CDR3 spells CASSLEGSQETQYF. The CDR3 region has the DNA TGCGCCAGCAGCTTGGAGGGGTCCCAAGAGACCCAGTACTTC.